This T cell receptor (beta chain) was retrieved from a study of T cells in Graves' hyperthyroidism and ophthalmopathy. Points from the study as a whole: Most expanded thyroid clonotypes above 0.001 also appeared in blood.

Amplification targeted TCR beta CDR3 regions from RNA transcripts. A first-round RT-PCR of the TCR CDR3 used the HTBI primer set. TCRdb reprocessed the multiplex PCR reads with MiXCR, giving one entry per CDR3 protein. This sample has approximately 400,000 distinct CDR3 sequences, with around 16% found just once. With respect to this clonotype: Its antigen is unknown.

Germline values: CDR1 KGHSH, CDR2 LQKENI. The V and J ends lost 3 bases and 1 base, in that order; junction bases with no gene match: 1. The CDR3 loop spans 14 amino acids. This sequence joins TRBV18 and TRBJ1-1; TRBD1 agrees at 8 bases. The receptor's source is a young woman with Graves' hyperthyroidism. Material: blood. CDR3 sequence (DNA): TGTGCCAGCTCACCGGACAGGGCGAACACTGAAGCTTTCTTT. It specifies CASSPDRANTEAFF. The full variable domain, rest sourced from reference TRBV18 and TRBJ1-1, is NAGVMQNPRHLVRRRGQEARLRCSPMKGHSHVYWYRQLPEEGLKFMVYLQKENIIDESGMPKERFSAEFPKEGPSILRIQQVVRGDSAAYFCASSPDRANTEAFFGQGTRLTVV.